Reported below is one TCR beta chain. This specimen comes from a study of T cells in Graves' hyperthyroidism and ophthalmopathy. Unmatched junction bases numbered 6, after V lost 8 bases and J lost 7 bases. The CDR3 contains 15 residues. Germline-derived CDR1 and CDR2 are MDHEN and SYDVKM. TCR beta CDR3 regions were amplified from RNA transcripts. A set of HTBI primers served as the primers for a first-round RT-PCR of the TCR CDR3. TCRdb passed the multiplex PCR reads through MiXCR, listing each CDR3 protein once. The sample shows about 400,000 distinct CDR3 sequences, more than 13% of them seen only once.

The sequencing input was blood. This chain links TRBV28 with TRBJ2-1, with TRBD2 matching 15 bases. The TCR was taken from a woman in her twenties or thirties with Graves' hyperthyroidism. The CDR3, as DNA: TGTGCCAGCCTCGAGGGGACTAGCGGGAGGAATGAGCAGTTCTTC. Its translation: CASLEGTSGRNEQFF.